What follows are 7 T cell receptor beta chains derived from one specimen sequenced in a study of shared clonotypes between healthy human individuals. The assay was immunoSEQ multiplex PCR, and TCRdb's table has in-frame clones only and misses some. Here the sample spans 1,500,000 or so clones, 98% to 99% being singletons. Material for sequencing was naive CD4+ T cells sorted from blood. As to subset: CD45RA+ positively selected. Receptors originate from a man aged 25-45 years in good health.

V gene TRBV18 combines with J gene TRBJ1-1, with D unresolved. The CDR3 is made up of 13 amino acids. Trimming left V 6 bases short and J 1 base short, with 9 bases between. Germline values: CDR1 KGHSH, CDR2 LQKENI. The CDR3 loop reads CASSGKTNTEAFF. The CDR3, as DNA: TGTGCCAGCTCGGGCAAGACGAACACTGAAGCTTTCTTT.

This chain connects TRBV5-4 to TRBJ2-1; D not certain. Trimming removed 7 bases at V and 2 bases at J, with 13 bases between. CDR3 length: 14 amino acids. From germline, CDR1 is SGHNT and CDR2 YYREEE (reference sequence). CDR3 protein: CASGVVDPYNEQFF. CDR3 nucleotides: TGTGCCAGCGGGGTGGTGGATCCCTACAATGAGCAGTTCTTC.

V gene TRBV19 combines with J gene TRBJ2-1, with D uncertain. The V gene lost 4 bases and the J gene lost 4 bases, with 11 bases spanning the gap. The CDR3 extends over 14 amino acids. Looked up from germline, CDR1 is LNHDA and CDR2 is SQIVND (reference sequence). Written as DNA, the CDR3 is TGTGCCAGTAGTAGAGAAGGACCTTACAATGAGCAGTTCTTC. As protein: CASSREGPYNEQFF.

The chain combines TRBV11-2 with TRBJ2-1; tentatively, D is TRBD2 (5 bases). Deletions cut 2 bases from V and 8 bases from J, with 16 bases between. The germline CDR1 and CDR2 sequences are SGHAT and FQNNGV. This CDR3 has 15 amino acids. The CDR3 coding sequence is TGTGCCAGCAGCTTACCTGGGAGTGGAGTCGATGAGCAGTTCTTC. It yields the protein CASSLPGSGVDEQFF.

The rearrangement links TRBV28 to TRBJ1-5; 8 positions agree with TRBD1. V shed 8 bases, J shed 6 bases, and the junction held 6 bases outside the gene matches. This CDR3 has 13 residues. CDR1 is MDHEN, CDR2 SYDVKM, per germline. The CDR3 DNA reads as TGTGCCAGCTGGGGCAGGGGGCCTCAGCCCCAGCATTTT. Protein product: CASWGRGPQPQHF.

The chain has TRBV7-2 and TRBJ1-4, with 7 bases lining up with TRBD1. V was pared by 1 base and J by 0 bases, with 8 bases of the junction left unmatched. The CDR3 has 18 residues. From germline, CDR1 is SGHTA and CDR2 FQGNSA. The CDR3 bases are TGTGCCAGCAGCTTAGTCGGGACAGCCTTTCCAACTAATGAAAAACTGTTTTTT. Amino acid sequence: CASSLVGTAFPTNEKLFF.

The gene calls are TRBV14 and TRBJ2-5; D gene unclear. The CDR3 is 13 amino acids. V lost 1 base and J 4 bases, leaving 7 bases between the germline ends. The germline V gene encodes CDR1 SGHDN and CDR2 FVKESK. For the CDR3, the DNA is TGTGCCAGCAGCCAAGCGAGGCGAGAGACCCAGTACTTC. This translates into CASSQARRETQYF.